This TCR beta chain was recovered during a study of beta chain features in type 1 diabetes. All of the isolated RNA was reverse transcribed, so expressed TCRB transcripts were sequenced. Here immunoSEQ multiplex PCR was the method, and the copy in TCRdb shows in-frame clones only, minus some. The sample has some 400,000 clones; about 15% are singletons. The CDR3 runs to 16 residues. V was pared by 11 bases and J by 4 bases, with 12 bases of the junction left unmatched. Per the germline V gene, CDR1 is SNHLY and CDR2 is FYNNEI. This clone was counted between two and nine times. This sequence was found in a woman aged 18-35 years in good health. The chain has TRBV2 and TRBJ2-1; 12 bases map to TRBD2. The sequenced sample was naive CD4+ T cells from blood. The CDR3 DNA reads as TGTGCCGGCCGTGACCCGACTAGCGGGAGATACAATGAGCAGTTCTTC. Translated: CAGRDPTSGRYNEQFF. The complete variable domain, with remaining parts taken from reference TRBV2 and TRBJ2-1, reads EPEVTQTPSHQVTQMGQEVILRCVPISNHLYFYWYRQILGQKVEFLVSFYNNEISEKSEIFDDQFSVERPDGSNFTLKIRSTKLEDSAMYFCAGRDPTSGRYNEQFFGPGTRLTVL.